The entry below gives a single T cell receptor (beta chain) sequence along with its context. The record originates from a study of blood T cell repertoires in COVID-19. Study-wide background: COVID-19 samples, acute and convalescent, were from the United States, Italy and Spain. The cDNA or gDNA used as material had been derived from T cells, B-cell-depleted T cells, or PBMCs.

V dropped 0 bases and J dropped 14 bases, with 16 bases sitting between them. This CDR3 has 13 residues. CDR1 SNHLY and CDR2 FYNNEI come from the germline V gene. In the authors' workflow: Researchers report that nucleated cell counts were estimated from reference gene primer amplification. Assay: immunoSEQ multiplex PCR; the TCRdb copy retains only in-frame clones and omits some. That table supplies the V and J calls and clone size; D and trimming were determined from the DNA. The data show hundreds of thousands of clones, about nine tenths seen once. The chain is built from TRBV2 and TRBJ1-2, with D possibly being TRBD1 (6 bases). The sequence came from a woman between 25 and 40 years old with active or convalescent COVID-19. Sequencing was performed on peripheral blood. The CDR3 region is CASSEAGASVRTF. The CDR3 nucleotides are TGTGCCAGCAGTGAAGCGGGGGCCTCTGTGAGAACCTTC.